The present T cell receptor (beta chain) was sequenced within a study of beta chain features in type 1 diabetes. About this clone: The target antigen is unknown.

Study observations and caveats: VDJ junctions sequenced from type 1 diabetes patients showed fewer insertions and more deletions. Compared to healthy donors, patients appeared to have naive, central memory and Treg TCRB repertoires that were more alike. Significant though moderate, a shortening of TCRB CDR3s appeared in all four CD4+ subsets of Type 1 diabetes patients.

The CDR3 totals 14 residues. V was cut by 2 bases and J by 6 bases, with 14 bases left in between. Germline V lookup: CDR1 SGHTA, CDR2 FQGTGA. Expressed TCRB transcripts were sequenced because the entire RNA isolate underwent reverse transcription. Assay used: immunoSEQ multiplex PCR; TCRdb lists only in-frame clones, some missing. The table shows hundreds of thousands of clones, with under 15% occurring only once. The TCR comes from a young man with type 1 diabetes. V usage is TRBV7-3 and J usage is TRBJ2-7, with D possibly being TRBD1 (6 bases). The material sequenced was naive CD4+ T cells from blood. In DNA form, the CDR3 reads TGTGCCAGCAGCTTATTTCCAGGGGCCACCGAGCAGTACTTC. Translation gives CASSLFPGATEQYF.